Listed below are T cell receptor beta chains from one sample, sequenced in a study of pediatric ulcerative colitis. Assay used: immunoSEQ multiplex PCR; TCRdb lists only in-frame clones, some missing. The sample shows about 36,000 clones, 60% to 75% of them seen only once. The source material was gut tissue. The receptors stem from a boy aged 10-17 years with moderate ulcerative colitis. Both conserved end residues are trimmed from each CDR3. Each record gives: CDR3 length, V gene, clone size, CDR3 protein. A row's size may be missing; if present it is once, few, many or a size class.

>14|TRBV6-6|.
ASRLRVGESGTEAF
>11|TRBV6-1|.
ASSGQMTQPQH
>13|TRBV19|few
ASSPHGGGFQPQH
>12|TRBV6-5|few
ASSSTGDGNTIY
>12|TRBV10-3|few
AIIRQLTYNEQF
>17|TRBV6-1|.
ASSEGSVQGGTRYNEQF
>16|TRBV10-3|.
AISESGTSGLAFREQF
>12|TRBV14|.
ASSLSILSYGYT
>14|TRBV5-5|.
ASSRDSPRITYEQY
>9|TRBV5-5|once
ASSLQGTQY
>9|TRBV20-1|.
SALTGSEQY
>10|TRBV2|.
ASIEGGTEAF
>13|TRBV19|.
ASSAASGRGHEQY
>13|TRBV5-8|.
ASSLRQGRGNTIY
>11|TRBV5-1|few
ASRTGAGVPLH
>16|TRBV19|.
ASILRGTGQSSYNEQF
>13|TRBV2|few
ASRVPGGAYNEQF
>14|TRBV5-1|.
ASSPGPGSPNTEAF
>12|TRBV6-6|.
ASGPGDYTDTQY
>15|TRBV19|.
ASSITPGGGWQETQY
>13|TRBV2|.
ASSEAGRSRYEQY
>12|TRBV28|.
ASSLGGTNEKLF
>12|TRBV7-9|.
ASSLLGVLDEQY
>11|TRBV2|.
ASRGETGFGYT
>13|TRBV7-6|.
ASSRSTGSDEKLF
>13|TRBV15|.
ATSGESSRRYGYT
>11|TRBV5-1|.
ASSPDNSYEQY
>14|TRBV19|.
ASREQGWSGNSPLH
>13|TRBV5-1|few
ASSLALASTDTQY
>13|TRBV5-1|.
ASSPLAGTGDTQY
>14|TRBV15|.
ATSSLAGGSYNEQF
>13|TRBV19|.
ATKGTGEPNQPQH
>13|TRBV23-1|.
ASSLQIPQYYEQY
>15|TRBV30|once
AWSVERVTGPGNTIY
>14|TRBV5-1|.
ASSLGGTSGSYEQY
>11|TRBV7-2|.
ASSQRQAGEQF
>13|TRBV4-2|once
ASSQESGHGYGYT
>12|TRBV4-3|.
ASSQKDSGNTIY
>12|TRBV9|.
ASSVLAGGLEQY
>14|TRBV27|.
ASSLMWGTGANVLT
>13|TRBV7-3|few
ASRQTGGLGETQY
>15|TRBV28|.
ASSSWGGRRINNEQF
>13|TRBV11-3|.
ASSLALFVGGELF
>12|TRBV27|.
ASSFSGGTGELF
>12|TRBV11-2|.
ASSTQGAIETQY
>13|TRBV4-2|.
ASSQEGTLLGEQY
>11|TRBV7-2|.
ASSLVGGEKLF
>11|TRBV7-3|.
ASSFSRDNEQY
>13|TRBV6-5|few
ASSRSYTSNQPQH
>12|TRBV30|.
AWSVGRELNIQY